The entry below gives a single T cell receptor beta chain sequence along with its context. The antigen remains unidentified. Sequencing of TCR beta was undertaken in CD8+ and CD4+ T cells derived from blood. Negative isolation was applied to CD8+ and CD4+ T cells, and FACS enrichment was applied to TEMRA cells. Trimming at V came to 3 bases and at J to 7 bases, leaving 7 bases not matched to a gene. Looked up from germline, CDR1 is KGHSH and CDR2 is LQKENI. This CDR3 region has 14 residues. The data were taken from a study of CD8 T cells in Susac syndrome. Across the whole study: Within the sequenced group of Susac syndrome patients, five or six showed active disease and eight were in remission. Study observations and caveats: The authors found no clonal expansion in Susac syndrome CD4+ T cell repertoires.

Random hexamers were used to reverse transcribe an amount of roughly 0.5 to 1 ug RNA. TCRdb re-called the immunoSEQ multiplex PCR reads through MiXCR, storing one row per CDR3 protein. In the table there are under 200,000 distinct CDR3 sequences, 91% of which are singletons. The clonotype was recovered from a human donor with Susac syndrome. The chain uses TRBV18 and TRBJ1-1; 8 bases match TRBD1. Sequencing was done on a sample of CD4+ T cells from PBMCs. The CDR3 DNA reads TGTGCCAGCTCACCCCGGACAGGGTGGGATGAAGCTTTCTTT. Translating gives CASSPRTGWDEAFF.